This T cell receptor beta chain was captured by sequencing in a study of STAT3 mutations in large granular lymphocyte leukemia. Study-level results: Every T-LGLL patient had at least one immunodominant TCRbeta clonotype. TCR clonotype switching after therapy occurred in about 30% of the 18 patients. Suggested: STAT3 mutation was not the ancestral event for these clonal expansions.

The protocol was immunoSEQ multiplex PCR, while the TCRdb copy is restricted to in-frame clones and leaves out a portion. The table includes 10,000 or so clones, roughly 87% detected once. Per the germline V gene, CDR1 is LGHNA and CDR2 is YSLEER. The length of the CDR3 is 11 residues. V lost 1 base and J lost 6, with 3 bases in between. Concerning this clone itself: Its antigen is unidentified.

The chain employs TRBV4-3 and TRBJ1-1; D gene unclear. The source material was peripheral blood mononuclear cells. This sequence originates from a man in his sixties with T-cell large granular lymphocyte leukemia. Some clones in this sample may be carry-over from other donors' samples. In DNA, the CDR3 is TGCGCCAGCAGCCAAGGTCCTGAAGCTTTCTTT. Encoded protein: CASSQGPEAFF.